This T cell receptor (beta chain) was profiled in a study of T cell clonality in common variable immunodeficiency. General study findings and limits: Reportedly, TCR beta sequences from common variable immunodeficiency showed fewer deletions and N-nucleotide insertions.

A word on this clone: Its antigen is not identified. An end of the junction does not agree with germline; a read error may underlie this. The read falls 3 residues short of the CDR3 end, and the missing part is taken from the germline J gene.

Germline V lookup: CDR1 SEHNR, CDR2 FQNEAQ (reference sequence). The CDR3 covers 14 residues. The protocol was immunoSEQ multiplex PCR, while the TCRdb copy is restricted to in-frame clones and leaves out a portion. The sample was found to contain about 42,000 clones, and every one recurs. The sample comprised peripheral blood mononuclear cells. This TCR was sampled from a human donor with common variable immunodeficiency. The chain combines TRBV7-9 with TRBJ1-5; D unresolved. CDR3 DNA, as far as it was read: TGTTCCAGCAGCTTAGCCTCGGGTAATCAGCCC. Its protein product is CSSSLASGNQP. The whole CDR3 sequence is CSSSLASGNQPQHF.